The rows below give T cell receptor beta chains drawn from one sample of a study of cytomegalovirus exposure and HLA in healthy donors. TCRdb's table, derived via immunoSEQ multiplex PCR, lists solely in-frame clones and lacks some. The sample lists around 150,000 clones; approximately 80% were seen once. What was sequenced was PBMCs. These receptors were obtained from a male donor in good health and CMV-seropositive. The CDR3 runs from the conserved cysteine through the conserved F or W. D genes are given only for firm matches. Clone size appears in some rows only: once, few, many, or a class for an expanded clone.

v_gene	j_gene	abundance	d_gene	CDR3aa	CDR3nt
TRBV6-1	TRBJ2-5	-	-	CASSDNSIGGETQYF	TGTGCCAGCAGTGATAATAGTATAGGGGGAGAGACCCAGTACTTC
TRBV9	TRBJ2-7	-	TRBD1	CASSRQGATYEQYF	TGTGCCAGCAGCAGACAGGGGGCGACCTACGAGCAGTACTTC
TRBV27	TRBJ1-5	-	TRBD1	CASSLKPGGTGNQPQHF	TGTGCCAGCAGTTTAAAGCCAGGGGGCACAGGCAATCAGCCCCAGCATTTT
TRBV10-2	TRBJ2-2	-	TRBD1	CASSRTGGDTGELFF	TGCGCCAGCAGCCGGACAGGGGGGGACACCGGGGAGCTGTTTTTT
TRBV11-3	TRBJ2-1	few	TRBD2	CASSLTSGPPPYNEQFF	TGTGCCAGCAGCTTAACTAGCGGGCCCCCACCCTACAATGAGCAGTTCTTC
TRBV6-5	TRBJ2-2	-	-	CASSLAPAAPALFF	TGTGCCAGCAGTCTCGCCCCAGCGGCCCCTGCGCTGTTTTTT
TRBV28	TRBJ2-3	-	TRBD2	CASSPHSGRGNTQYF	TGTGCCAGCAGTCCCCATAGCGGGAGGGGTAATACGCAGTATTTT
TRBV6-1	TRBJ2-6	-	-	CASIDLDRPLTSGANVLTF	TGTGCCAGCATTGACCTGGACAGACCTCTTACCTCCGGGGCCAACGTCCTGACTTTC
TRBV11-3	TRBJ2-3	-	TRBD2	CASRLGGGTDTQYF	TGTGCCAGCAGACTTGGGGGGGGCACAGATACGCAGTATTTT
TRBV19	TRBJ1-6	once	TRBD1	CATQGTDNSPLHF	TGTGCCACCCAAGGGACAGATAATTCACCCCTCCACTTT
TRBV7-9	TRBJ2-1	-	TRBD2	CASSLAPGAGDLF	TGTGCCAGCAGCTTAGCCCCAGGAGCGGGAGACCTCTTC
TRBV4-1	TRBJ2-1	-	-	CASSQEGPHNEQFF	TGCGCCAGCAGCCAAGAGGGGCCCCACAATGAGCAGTTCTTC
TRBV5-4	TRBJ2-1	-	-	CASSLAGVGIYEQFF	TGTGCCAGCAGCTTGGCAGGAGTCGGGATTTATGAGCAGTTCTTC
TRBV14	TRBJ2-7	-	TRBD2	CASSPGTTGAYF	TGTGCCAGCAGCCCAGGGACTACCGGTGCGTACTTC
TRBV5-4	TRBJ2-5	-	TRBD2	CASSLEGLEEETQYF	TGTGCCAGCAGCTTGGAGGGACTAGAGGAAGAGACCCAGTACTTC
TRBV5-5	TRBJ1-4	-	-	CASSLWGRGSTNEKLFF	TGTGCCAGCAGCTTGTGGGGCAGGGGATCTACTAATGAAAAACTGTTTTTT
TRBV27	TRBJ1-2	-	-	CASSWSGKGYGYTF	TGTGCCAGCAGTTGGTCAGGGAAGGGCTATGGCTACACCTTC
TRBV29-1	TRBJ1-1	-	TRBD1	CSVTKKGQGTEAFF	TGCAGCGTCACTAAGAAGGGACAGGGAACGGAAGCTTTCTTT
TRBV11-2	TRBJ2-7	few	TRBD2	CASSLSPSGIEQYF	TGTGCCAGCAGCTTATCCCCTAGCGGGATCGAGCAGTACTTC
TRBV2	TRBJ1-5	-	-	CASSGLRNNQPQHF	TGTGCCAGCAGTGGACTGCGAAACAATCAGCCCCAGCATTTT
TRBV5-1	TRBJ2-1	few	TRBD2	CASARVAGEFYNEQFF	TGCGCCAGCGCGCGAGTGGCGGGAGAATTCTACAATGAGCAGTTCTTC
TRBV7-6	TRBJ1-3	-	TRBD1	CASSPQTGAYSGNTIYF	TGTGCCAGCAGCCCCCAGACAGGGGCCTACTCTGGAAACACCATATATTTT
TRBV9	TRBJ1-1	-	-	CASSVESVMNTEAFF	TGTGCCAGCAGCGTAGAGTCGGTAATGAACACTGAAGCTTTCTTT
TRBV5-4	TRBJ2-5	-	-	CASSLADYQETQYF	TGTGCCAGCAGCTTAGCAGACTACCAAGAGACCCAGTACTTC
TRBV18	TRBJ2-1	-	-	CATSTGGIYNEQFF	TGTGCCACCTCTACAGGTGGAATTTACAATGAGCAGTTCTTC
TRBV19	TRBJ2-6	-	TRBD1	CASSILRGPTGANVLTF	TGTGCCAGTAGTATTCTCAGGGGGCCGACTGGGGCCAACGTCCTGACTTTC
TRBV5-1	TRBJ1-2	-	-	CASSLGQGLGGYTF	TGCGCCAGCAGCTTAGGGCAGGGCCTGGGAGGCTACACCTTC
TRBV29-1	TRBJ2-1	-	TRBD2	CSVDGTSGSYNEQFF	TGCAGCGTTGATGGAACTAGCGGCTCCTACAATGAGCAGTTCTTC